The clone carrying this T cell receptor beta chain was detected only a few times. This record comes from a study of cytomegalovirus exposure and HLA in healthy donors. This CDR3 is built from 14 residues. V dropped 1 base and J dropped 2 bases, with 9 bases sitting between them. The V gene's germline CDR1 is SGHTS and CDR2 YDEGEE. The PCR ran on 60 Vbeta and 13 Jbeta primers. Assay used: immunoSEQ multiplex PCR; TCRdb lists only in-frame clones, some missing. Of 120,000 to 150,000 clones listed, around 77% were seen once; the top ten hold about 2.2%. The chain is built from TRBV5-8 and TRBJ1-1, with a weak D call TRBD1 (5 bases). This TCR derives from a man aged 25 to 45 in good health and CMV-seronegative. The specimen sequenced was PBMCs. CDR3: CASSLTGANTEAFF. The CDR3 DNA reads as TGTGCCAGCAGCTTGACAGGCGCCAACACTGAAGCTTTCTTT.